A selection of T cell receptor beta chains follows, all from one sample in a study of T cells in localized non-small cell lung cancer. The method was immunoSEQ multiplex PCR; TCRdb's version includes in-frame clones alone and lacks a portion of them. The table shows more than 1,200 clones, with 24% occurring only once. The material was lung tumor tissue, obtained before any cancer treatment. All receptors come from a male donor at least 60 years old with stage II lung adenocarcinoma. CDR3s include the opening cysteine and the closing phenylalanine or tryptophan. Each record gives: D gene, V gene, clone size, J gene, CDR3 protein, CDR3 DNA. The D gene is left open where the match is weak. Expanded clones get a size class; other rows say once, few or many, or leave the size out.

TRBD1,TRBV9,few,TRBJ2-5,CASSGTGTGVTVSETQYF,TGTGCCAGCAGTGGAACCGGGACAGGGGTGACAGTATCAGAGACCCAGTACTTC
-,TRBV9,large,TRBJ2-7,CASSQGLVAYEQYF,TGTGCCAGCAGCCAGGGTTTGGTGGCCTACGAGCAGTACTTC
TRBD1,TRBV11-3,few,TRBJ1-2,CASSPGQGGYGYTF,TGTGCCAGCAGCCCCGGACAGGGAGGCTATGGCTACACCTTC
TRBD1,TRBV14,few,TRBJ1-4,CASSPEGTANEKLFF,TGTGCCAGCAGCCCTGAAGGGACAGCTAATGAAAAACTGTTTTTT
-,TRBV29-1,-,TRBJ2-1,CSAPRARGGSYNEQFF,TGCAGCGCCCCCCGGGCTAGGGGGGGCTCCTACAATGAGCAGTTCTTC
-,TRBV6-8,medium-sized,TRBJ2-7,CEVRGRSYEQYF,TGTGAAGTTCGTGGGAGGTCCTACGAGCAGTACTTC
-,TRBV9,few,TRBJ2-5,CASSVEAPGTQYF,TGTGCCAGCAGCGTAGAAGCACCAGGGACCCAGTACTTC
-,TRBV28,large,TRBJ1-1,CASSLPKGAREAFF,TGTGCCAGCAGTTTACCCAAAGGGGCAAGGGAAGCTTTCTTT
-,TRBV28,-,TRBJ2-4,CASRPPGTSLAKNIQYF,TGTGCCAGCAGACCCCCCGGGACATCTTTAGCCAAAAACATTCAGTACTTC
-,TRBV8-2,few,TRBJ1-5,CASSLRWGVGNQPQHF,-
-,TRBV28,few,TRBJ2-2,CASSDITRVWGPGELFF,TGTGCCAGCAGTGATATAACGCGGGTCTGGGGGCCCGGGGAGCTGTTTTTT
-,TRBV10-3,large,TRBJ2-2,CAISESRGLYTGELFF,TGTGCCATCAGTGAGTCGAGGGGACTTTACACCGGGGAGCTGTTTTTT
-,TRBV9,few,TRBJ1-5,CASSEGHANQPQHF,TGTGCCAGCAGCGAAGGACATGCAAATCAGCCCCAGCATTTT
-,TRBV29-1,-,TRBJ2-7,CSVYGGYSSYEQYF,TGCAGCGTTTACGGGGGATACAGCTCCTACGAGCAGTACTTC
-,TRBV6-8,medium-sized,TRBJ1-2,CASTEPKGQRPGYTF,TGTGCCAGCACCGAACCCAAAGGACAGCGCCCAGGCTACACCTTC
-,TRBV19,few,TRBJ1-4,CASSNPGEKLFF,TGTGCCAGTAGTAACCCCGGCGAAAAACTGTTTTTT
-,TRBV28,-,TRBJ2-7,CASRLTPQKVHEQYF,TGTGCCAGCAGACTCACTCCTCAAAAAGTCCACGAGCAGTACTTC
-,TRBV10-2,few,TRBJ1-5,CASSEQGVQPQHF,TGCGCCAGCAGTGAACAGGGTGTTCAGCCCCAGCATTTT
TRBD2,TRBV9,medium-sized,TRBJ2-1,CASSPRGGSSYNEQFF,TGTGCCAGCAGCCCCAGAGGCGGGAGCTCCTACAATGAGCAGTTCTTC
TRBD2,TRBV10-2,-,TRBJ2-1,CASRENRGLAGWVYNEQFF,TGCGCCAGCAGGGAAAACAGGGGACTAGCGGGATGGGTGTACAATGAGCAGTTCTTC
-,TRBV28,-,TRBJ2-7,CASSFVGSATYEQYF,TGTGCCAGCAGTTTCGTCGGGAGTGCTACCTACGAGCAGTACTTC
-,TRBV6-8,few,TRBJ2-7,CASSYSLTAPYEQYF,TGTGCCAGCAGTTACTCGCTTACAGCTCCCTACGAGCAGTACTTC
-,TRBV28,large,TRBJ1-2,CASSFRVNGYTF,TGTGCCAGCAGTTTCCGGGTAAATGGCTACACCTTC
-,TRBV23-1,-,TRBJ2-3,CASSLASAGTQYF,TGCGCCAGCAGCTTGGCCTCCGCAGGTACGCAGTATTTT
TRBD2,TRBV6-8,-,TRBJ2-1,CASSSYSGSSYNEQFF,TGTGCCAGCAGTTCATATAGCGGGAGCTCCTACAATGAGCAGTTCTTC